Sequencing of this TCR beta chain was carried out in a study of T cell responses to AZD1222 COVID-19 vaccine. The germline V gene has CDR1 SGHNT and CDR2 YENEEA. CDR3 size: 15 residues. V lost 1 base, J lost 3 bases, and 12 bases lay in between. Using immunoSEQ multiplex PCR, the repertoire was profiled, and TCRdb retains in-frame clones only, with some absent. This repertoire shows roughly 130,000 clones, about 89% found once; its top ten account for around 6.9%. Broader study findings: Following two doses of AZD1222, Spike-specific TCR breadth and depth rose. Clonal diversity may have been underestimated, and the donors were mostly white British, with more females than males. Sampled repertoires all dated from after the peak T cell response.

In regard to this clone: Its antigen is not identified.

Sequences were derived from peripheral blood, sampled 28 days after the second dose of the MenACWY control vaccine. The chain employs TRBV11-3 and TRBJ2-5, with D possibly matching TRBD2 (6 bases). The TCR originated in an adult who received the MenACWY meningococcal vaccine as a control. This chain's CDR3 is CASSLGLATEETQYF. As DNA, the CDR3 is TGTGCCAGCAGCTTAGGTCTAGCGACTGAAGAGACCCAGTACTTC.